Following are 26 T cell receptor beta chains from one sample sequenced in a study of T cells in Graves' hyperthyroidism and ophthalmopathy (dated by TCRdb to about 2019). Preparation of the library involved multiplex PCR. The sample was run on an Illumina HiSeq 2000. The TCR beta CDR3 regions were amplified from RNA transcripts. The first round of RT-PCR for the TCR CDR3 was performed with the HTBI primer set and the Qiagen OneStep RT-PCR kit. The public reads were reanalyzed by TCRdb: fastp trimming at Q25, MiXCR alignment, in-frame beta chains only. Every CDR3 protein is listed once, alongside the most common genes and DNA of its rows. This sample comprises about 580,000 distinct CDR3 sequences, 46% of them detected only once. More than 7% of the sample is held by the ten biggest clonotypes. The sample was peripheral blood or thyroid tissue (not recorded which). The receptors derive from a woman aged 18 to 35 with Graves' hyperthyroidism.

The chain combines TRBV29-1 with TRBJ1-2; 10 nucleotides line up with TRBD1. The CDR3 spans 12 residues. Germline values: CDR1 SQVTM, CDR2 ANQGSEA. Unmatched junction bases numbered 5, after V lost 8 bases and J lost 5 bases. The CDR3 region is CSWDRGGYGYTF. The CDR3 DNA is TGCAGCTGGGACAGGGGAGGGTATGGCTACACCTTC.

This clonotype occurred many times. J is TRBJ2-5 and V is TRBV7-8; 11 bases map to TRBD2. Germline V gives CDR1 SGHVS, CDR2 FQNEAQ. V trimming: 2 bases; J trimming: 1 base; junction bases outside the gene matches: 12. The CDR3 loop spans 19 amino acids. The CDR3 sequence is CASSLYGLPGLAAQETQYF. The CDR3 DNA follows: TGTGCCAGCAGCTTATATGGACTACCGGGACTAGCGGCCCAAGAGACCCAGTACTTC.

In its sample, this clonotype was seen many times. This sequence joins TRBV6-2 or TRBV6-3 and TRBJ1-1; no clear D. Trimming stripped 0 bases from V and 7 bases from J, with 15 bases between. The CDR3 spans 15 residues. Germline CDR1 is MNHEY and CDR2 is SVGEGT. CDR3 nucleotides: TGTGCCAGCAGTTACTCAAGTACAGCCGAAAATGAAGCTTTCTTT. The encoded protein is CASSYSSTAENEAFF.

V and J are TRBV15 and TRBJ2-7; unclear D gene. Germline V gene lookup returns CDR1 LNHNV and CDR2 YYDKDF (reference sequence). With 0 bases removed from V and 3 bases from J, the gap between germline ends came to 12 bases. The CDR3 runs 15 residues. In DNA, the CDR3 is TGTGCCACCAGCAGAGATTCAACGGGCTACTACGAGCAGTACTTC. It specifies CATSRDSTGYYEQYF.

The sample holds many counts of this clonotype. The chain employs TRBV11-1 and TRBJ2-7; 9 bases are shared with TRBD2. The CDR3 is 15 residues long. The germline V gene encodes CDR1 SGHAT and CDR2 FQDESV (reference sequence). J lost 1 base, V lost 2 bases, and 3 bases had no gene match. CDR3 coding DNA: TGTGCCAGCAGCTTAAAGCGGGAGGAATCCTACGAGCAGTACTTC. It encodes CASSLKREESYEQYF. Looking up the rest from reference TRBV11-1 and TRBJ2-7 gives the full variable domain: EAEVAQSPRYKITEKSQAVAFWCDPISGHATLYWYRQILGQGPELLVQFQDESVVDDSQLPKDRFSAERLKGVDSTLKIQPAELGDSAMYLCASSLKREESYEQYFGPGTRLTVT.

The chain links TRBV6-1 to TRBJ2-5; TRBD1 agrees at 7 bases. Germline V gene lookup returns CDR1 MNHNS and CDR2 SASEGT. V shed 8 bases, J shed 2 bases, and the junction held 5 bases outside the gene matches. This CDR3 is built from 13 residues. CDR3 sequence reads: CASGTTGQETQYF. CDR3 DNA sequence: TGTGCCAGCGGGACGACAGGGCAAGAGACCCAGTACTTC.

Details on this clonotype: A much larger clonotype is one base distant, so this may be a read error. The CDR3 loop is CASYFGAGGKETQYF. As DNA, the CDR3 is TGTGCCAGCTACTTTGGGGCTGGCGGGAAAGAGACCCAGTACTTC. The chain recombines TRBV6-4 with TRBJ2-5, with D perhaps matching TRBD2 (6 bases). V was clipped by 8 bases and J by 3 bases, with 19 bases between them. The V gene's germline CDR1 is MRHNA and CDR2 SNTAGT. The CDR3 runs to 15 residues.

CDR3 sequence: CASSLSGTAVSPLHF. The CDR3 DNA follows: TGTGCCAGCAGCTTATCCGGGACAGCTGTTTCACCCCTCCACTTT. The chain has TRBV11-3 and TRBJ1-6; 7 bases match TRBD1. This CDR3 spans 15 amino acids. In germline, CDR1 is SGHNT, CDR2 YENEEA. V lost 2 bases, J lost 9 bases, and 7 bases stayed unmatched. Looking up the rest from reference TRBV11-3 and TRBJ1-6 gives the full variable domain: EAGVVQSPRYKIIEKKQPVAFWCNPISGHNTLYWYLQNLGQGPELLIRYENEEAVDDSQLPKDRFSAERLKGVDSTLKIQPAELGDSAVYLCASSLSGTAVSPLHFGNGTRLTVT.

This clonotype occurred many times. This chain joins TRBV6-1 and TRBJ1-2, with D tentatively TRBD1 (5 bases). The germline V gene has CDR1 MNHNS and CDR2 SASEGT. This CDR3 is 13 amino acids long. V was pared by 6 bases and J by 8 bases, with 16 bases between. The CDR3 region has the DNA TGTGCCAGCAGCGAAAGGGACCGCGCCGGCTACACCTTC. Translating it yields CASSERDRAGYTF.

For this clonotype: Likely a read error: the CDR3 ends without its conserved phenylalanine or tryptophan. The chain uses TRBV19 and TRBJ1-1, with D perhaps TRBD1 (5 bases). The CDR3 sequence is 13 residues long. Trimming shortened V by 4 bases and J by 8 bases, and 14 bases separated the two germline ends. Germline CDR1 LNHDA, CDR2 SQIVND (reference sequence). The CDR3 reads CASSKAGVFEAFL. DNA of the CDR3: TGTGCCAGTAGTAAAGCGGGGGTATTCGAAGCTTTCCTT.

Only one count was recorded for this clonotype. The chain carries TRBV11-1 and TRBJ2-5; 11 positions agree with TRBD2. Germline-derived CDR1 and CDR2 are SGHAT and FQDESV (reference sequence). V was clipped by 5 bases and J by 0 bases; unmatched bases: 8. The CDR3 covers 17 residues. CDR3 in DNA: TGTGCCAGCAGCAAAGCTCGGACTAGCGGGTACCAAGAGACCCAGTACTTC. Translation gives CASSKARTSGYQETQYF.

This clonotype has just a few counts. The CDR3 DNA is TGCGCCAGCAGCCAAGAAGGGACAGTGAACACTGAAGCTTTCTTT. Its translation is CASSQEGTVNTEAFF. This chain joins TRBV4-1 and TRBJ1-1; 7 bases are shared with TRBD1. The V gene end was trimmed by 0 bases and the J gene end by 0 bases; junction bases not matched to a gene: 1. Germline-derived CDR1 and CDR2 are MGHRA and YSYEKL. CDR3 length: 15 residues.

The rearrangement joins TRBV3-1 to TRBJ2-2; possibly TRBD1 or TRBD2 for D (5 bases each). CDR1 is LGHDT, CDR2 YNNKEL, per germline (reference sequence). The CDR3 is 14 residues long. The V end lost 5 bases, the J end lost 8 bases, and 15 bases lay between the germline ends. The CDR3 spells CASSSPGRRGELFF. The CDR3 DNA is TGTGCCAGCAGCTCCCCGGGACGAAGAGGGGAGCTGTTTTTT. The entire variable domain, with the rest obtained from reference TRBV3-1 and TRBJ2-2, is as follows: DTAVSQTPKYLVTQMGNDKSIKCEQNLGHDTMYWYKQDSKKFLKIMFSYNNKELIINETVPNRFSPKSPDKAHLNLHINSLELGDSAVYFCASSSPGRRGELFFGEGSRLTVL.

This clonotype was found many times. The chain employs TRBV5-1 and TRBJ1-2; the D is unclear. V was cut by 0 bases and J by 2 bases, with 8 bases left in between. The CDR3 has 14 amino acids. From germline, CDR1 is SGHRS and CDR2 YFSETQ. The CDR3 bases are TGCGCCAGCAGCTTGGCCCCCCTCAACTATGGCTACACCTTC. As protein: CASSLAPLNYGYTF.

This clonotype was seen only a few times. V usage is TRBV7-9 and J usage is TRBJ2-3, with D hard to call. The CDR3 is 15 residues long. The germline gives CDR1 SEHNR, CDR2 FQNEAQ (reference sequence). The V gene lost 1 base and the J gene lost 4 bases, with 12 bases spanning the gap. The CDR3 sequence: CASSLGPTRPDTQYF. CDR3 DNA sequence: TGTGCCAGCAGCTTAGGTCCGACTCGTCCAGATACGCAGTATTTT.

The chain couples TRBV7-3 to TRBJ2-5; 9 nucleotides align to TRBD1. This CDR3 has 16 amino acids. Germline lookup yields CDR1 SGHTA and CDR2 FQGTGA. The ends lost 2 bases at V and 4 bases at J; junction bases unmatched: 8. The CDR3 reads CASSLVGDREGETQYF. The CDR3 DNA follows: TGTGCCAGCAGCTTAGTAGGGGACAGGGAGGGAGAGACCCAGTACTTC.

The rearrangement uses TRBV12-3 or TRBV12-4 and TRBJ2-7; the match to TRBD2 covers 14 bases. This CDR3 contains 15 residues. With 5 bases clipped from V and 0 bases from J, the junction kept 0 bases outside the gene matches. This CDR3 reads CASSGTSGSSYEQYF. DNA for the CDR3: TGTGCCAGCAGTGGGACTAGCGGGAGCTCCTACGAGCAGTACTTC.

In this sample, this clonotype turned up many times. The V and J genes are TRBV7-2 and TRBJ2-3; unclear D gene. The CDR3 sequence is 12 residues long. The germline V gene encodes CDR1 SGHTA and CDR2 FQGNSA. Deletions cut 1 base from V and 6 bases from J, with 5 bases between. The CDR3 nucleotides are TGTGCCAGCAGCTTAGGGTGGGATACGCAGTATTTT. Translated, it gives CASSLGWDTQYF.

This chain joins TRBV20-1 and TRBJ2-1, with 8 positions matching TRBD2. V shed 4 bases, J shed 8 bases, and the junction held 7 bases outside the gene matches. The CDR3 runs 13 residues. The V gene's germline CDR1 is DFQATT and CDR2 SNEGSKA (reference sequence). The CDR3 sequence: CSATRTSSDEQFF. Written as DNA, the CDR3 is TGCAGTGCTACCAGGACTAGCTCCGATGAGCAGTTCTTC.

V gene TRBV7-8 combines with J gene TRBJ1-5; TRBD1 aligns across 9 bases. The V segment lost 0 bases and the J segment 3 bases; nucleotides outside the gene matches: 18. The CDR3 is made up of 21 amino acids. Germline CDR1 reads SGHVS; CDR2 reads FQNEAQ. The DNA of the CDR3 is TGTGCCAGCAGCTTAGCTCCTCAGGGCAGTGGGACAGGGTTGGACAATCAGCCCCAGCATTTT. Encoded protein: CASSLAPQGSGTGLDNQPQHF.

The chain employs TRBV10-2 and TRBJ2-7; D might be TRBD2 (5 bases). Germline-derived CDR1 and CDR2 are WSHSY and SAAADI. Trimming stripped 4 bases from V and 9 bases from J, with 22 bases between. The CDR3 has 15 amino acids. CDR3 protein: CASSGPSSLRDRQYF. CDR3 nucleotides: TGCGCCAGCAGTGGACCCAGCAGCTTACGGGATCGGCAGTACTTC.

This chain links TRBV5-1 with TRBJ2-5; 10 bases fit TRBD2. Germline V lookup: CDR1 SGHRS, CDR2 YFSETQ. V was pared by 4 bases and J by 4 bases, with 13 bases of the junction left unmatched. The CDR3 is made up of 17 amino acids. CDR3 in amino acids: CASSPGSAGGPRETQYF. Written as DNA, the CDR3 is TGCGCCAGCAGCCCCGGATCAGCGGGAGGGCCGAGAGAGACCCAGTACTTC. Full variable domain (outside the CDR3, taken from reference TRBV5-1 and TRBJ2-5): KAGVTQTPRYLIKTRGQQVTLSCSPISGHRSVSWYQQTPGQGLQFLFEYFSETQRNKGNFPGRFSGRQFSNSRSEMNVSTLELGDSALYLCASSPGSAGGPRETQYFGPGTRLLVL.

Remarks on this clonotype: A read error may account for a junction end that differs from germline. V usage is TRBV12-3 or TRBV12-4 and J usage is TRBJ1-4; D is ambiguous. The CDR3 covers 9 residues. DNA of the CDR3: TGTGCCAGCAGTTTCGGGGAGGGTTTT. It translates to CASSFGEGF.

In its sample, this clonotype was seen once. This chain links TRBV7-3 with TRBJ2-7, with 13 bases matching TRBD2. From germline, CDR1 is SGHTA and CDR2 FQGTGA. With V trimmed by 5 bases and J by 5 bases, 6 bases remained unmatched. The CDR3 spans 15 residues. The CDR3 sequence is CASSVRLAGGHEQYF. The CDR3 DNA sequence: TGTGCCAGCAGCGTAAGACTAGCGGGAGGCCACGAGCAGTACTTC.

CDR3 coding DNA: TGCAGTGCCAGACAGGGGCAGAATGAAAAACTGTTTTTT. Translating gives CSARQGQNEKLFF. This chain joins TRBV20-1 and TRBJ1-4, with 8 bases identical to TRBD1. V lost 6 bases and J lost 5; bases outside the gene matches: 5. The germline gives CDR1 DFQATT, CDR2 SNEGSKA (reference sequence). The CDR3 extends over 13 amino acids.

This clonotype was seen at least ten times. The V call is TRBV19, the J call TRBJ2-7, with TRBD2 as a possible D gene (5 bases). CDR1 is LNHDA, CDR2 SQIVND, per germline (reference sequence). This CDR3 comprises 16 residues. Trimming removed 7 bases from V and 0 bases from J, with 19 bases in between. CDR3 loop: CASNPEWGVPSYEQYF. As DNA, the CDR3 is TGTGCCAGTAATCCCGAGTGGGGAGTCCCCTCCTACGAGCAGTACTTC.